This T cell receptor (beta chain) derives from a study of T cell repertoires in cytomegalovirus infection. Notes on the study in general: In two of eight donors, the top clonotype was HLA-C-restricted CMV-specific.

V lost 4 bases, J lost 4 bases, and 6 bases stayed unmatched. The CDR3 loop spans 14 amino acids. From germline, CDR1 is MNHNS and CDR2 SASEGT. This clonotype was recorded many times. Its antigen remains unidentified. TCRdb ran MiXCR on the reads and lists one entry per CDR3 protein. The sample consists of around 130,000 distinct CDR3 sequences, 8% to 9% of them appearing once. The gene calls are TRBV6-1 and TRBJ1-2; 7 nucleotides line up with TRBD1. Sequenced input: PBMCs. This sequence was found in a human donor in good health (CMV status not recorded). Some clones in this sample may be carry-over from other donors' samples. The CDR3 region has the DNA TGTGCCAGCAGTGCGGACAGGTTTCCCTATGGCTACACCTTC. Residues: CASSADRFPYGYTF.